One sample yielded the 5 T cell receptor beta chains listed below, sequenced in a study of blood T cell repertoires in COVID-19. Data came from immunoSEQ multiplex PCR; TCRdb stores just in-frame clones and leaves some out. The sample contains a few hundred thousand clones, more than 75% of which appear only once. Sequencing used peripheral blood. These receptors were taken from a woman aged 25 to 39 who had recovered from COVID-19.

V gene TRBV7-9 combines with J gene TRBJ2-7; D unclear. The length of the CDR3 is 16 residues. V dropped 5 bases and J dropped 0 bases, with 17 bases sitting between them. The germline gives CDR1 SEHNR, CDR2 FQNEAQ (reference sequence). The CDR3 DNA follows: TGTGCCAGCAGCCCCCCTCTTCCGGGTATCTCCTACGAGCAGTACTTC. As protein: CASSPPLPGISYEQYF.

The gene calls are TRBV10-3 and TRBJ2-1, with a possible D match to TRBD1 (5 bases). Germline V CDR1 and CDR2: ENHRY, SYGVKD. The length of the CDR3 is 16 residues. V dropped 0 bases and J dropped 0 bases, with 9 bases sitting between them. The CDR3 loop is CAISESTVFSYNEQFF. In nucleotides, the CDR3 is TGTGCCATCAGTGAGTCGACAGTTTTCTCCTACAATGAGCAGTTCTTC.

The J gene is TRBJ2-6, the V gene TRBV13; D gene uncertain. Germline assignment: CDR1 PRHDT and CDR2 FYEKMQ (reference sequence). This CDR3 has 17 residues. V shed 6 bases and J shed 2 bases, with 17 bases lying between them. The DNA of the CDR3 is TGTGCCAGCAGTAAATCCTCAAGAGGCACTGGGGCCAACGTCCTGACTTTC. This translates into CASSKSSRGTGANVLTF.

This clone was observed at least ten times. This chain joins TRBV20-1 and TRBJ1-2; D is undetermined. Trimming left V 5 bases short and J 6 bases short, with 7 bases between. The germline V gene encodes CDR1 DFQATT and CDR2 SNEGSKA (reference sequence). The length of the CDR3 is 10 residues. CDR3 nucleotide sequence: TGCAGTGCTGCGCGAGATGGCTACACCTTC. Translation gives CSAARDGYTF.

A few counts support this clone. The V gene is TRBV6-5, the J gene TRBJ2-7; 7 positions match TRBD1. CDR1 is MNHEY, CDR2 SVGAGI, per germline. The CDR3 spans 15 residues. V trimming: 4 bases; J trimming: 0 bases; junction bases outside the gene matches: 6. The CDR3 here is CASSSSGTVSYEQYF. CDR3 coding DNA: TGTGCCAGCAGTTCCTCCGGGACAGTCTCCTACGAGCAGTACTTC.